Included here is one T cell receptor beta chain sequence, with context. Its cognate antigen has yet to be identified. Qualities for individual bases were not recorded, and no much larger clone is one base off. Each collaborating institution followed its own protocols to collect whole blood in K2EDTA tubes. Collaborator samples were shipped for TCRbeta analysis as frozen whole blood, isolated PBMCs, or DNA extracted from either sample type. The immunoSEQ Assay, a bias-controlled multiplex PCR, was used to amplify TCRbeta CDR3 regions from genomic DNA. Under the source paper's analysis protocol: The number of nucleated cells in each sample was estimated by amplification of reference gene primers within the assay. To quantify the absolute abundance of each unique TCRbeta CDR3 rearrangement, sequence reads were collapsed and filtered. For each sample, productive Simpson clonality was calculated by taking the square root of Simpson's diversity index across productive rearrangements. The immuneACCESS repertoire file appears here via TCRdb, limited to in-frame rearrangements. These files lack a portion of the clones; in checked studies, under half of the deficit traces to unresolved V genes, and the cause of the others is not known. V and J calls and clone size are given by that table; D and trimming were obtained from the DNA. This sample holds fewer than 350,000 clones; 81% were observed only once. Less than 3% of the sample goes to the ten largest clones.

This record comes from a study of blood T cell repertoires in COVID-19 (TCRdb year 2020). For the study in its entirety: Collaborator samples came from the United States, Italy and Spain and covered acute and convalescent phases of COVID-19. The prospective study material was composed of cDNA or gDNA derived from T cells, B-cell-depleted T cells, or PBMCs. The dataset comprised deeply sampled blood TCRbeta repertoires from subjects exposed to, actively infected with, or recovered from COVID-19. The repertoires were released in a freely available public database intended as a resource for research on the immune response to SARS-CoV-2. The samples were drawn from two sources: the first 160 participants of the ongoing ImmuneRACE study, and 1,200 or so subjects contributed by 6 global collaborators. A de-identified subject ID, COVID-19 status, age in years and sex were almost always included in the sample metadata. Where available, HLA class I and class II types were taken from metadata supplied by the sample provider and were not determined by assay-based typing. The investigation overall reported the following: How much clinical and demographic metadata was included differed by source and by participant, and the metadata was provided uncurated.

The germline V gene yields KGHSH for CDR1 and LQKENI for CDR2. From V the trimming removes 3 bases and from J it removes 2 bases, while the gene matches leave 7 bases of the junction unaccounted for. The CDR3 has 17 amino acids, counting the end cysteine and phenylalanine. Only the CDR3 portion is preserved as DNA: 51 bases, with reading frame beginning at the first base. The receptor's source is a woman aged 55-70 years with active or convalescent COVID-19. Sample: peripheral blood. This chain is built from TRBV18 and TRBJ2-6, with TRBD2 matching 7 junction bases. The CDR3 has the sequence CASSPSGRGTGANVLTF. The bases read TGTGCCAGCTCACCTTCGGGGAGGGGAACTGGGGCCAACGTCCTGACTTTC.